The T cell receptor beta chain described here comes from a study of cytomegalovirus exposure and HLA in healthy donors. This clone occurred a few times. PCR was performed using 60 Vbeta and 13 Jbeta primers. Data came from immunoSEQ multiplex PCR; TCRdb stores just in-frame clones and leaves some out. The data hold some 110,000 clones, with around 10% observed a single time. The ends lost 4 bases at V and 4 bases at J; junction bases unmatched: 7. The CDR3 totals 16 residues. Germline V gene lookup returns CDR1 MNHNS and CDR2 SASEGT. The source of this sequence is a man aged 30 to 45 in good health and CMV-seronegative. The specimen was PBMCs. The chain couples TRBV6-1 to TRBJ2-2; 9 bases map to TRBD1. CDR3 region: CASSAPQGAGTGELFF. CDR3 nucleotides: TGTGCCAGCAGTGCCCCACAGGGGGCAGGCACCGGGGAGCTGTTTTTT.